Presented here are 18 T cell receptor beta chains from one specimen sequenced in a study of T-cell memory formation after mild COVID-19. Via MiXCR, TCRdb re-called the 5' RACE reads, giving one row per CDR3 protein. The sample consists of 210,000 or so distinct CDR3 sequences, more than 25% of them appearing once. The sequencing input was PBMCs or a T cell subset sorted from them (not recorded which). The receptors come from an adult woman who had mild COVID-19 (a few samples of this study predate the infection). Cell type and time point are not known.

On this clonotype: Its ends do not fully match the called genes, so a read error is possible. The CDR3 sequence is CASSLAGGNEPQHF. The CDR3 coding sequence is TGTGCCAGCAGCTTAGCAGGGGGCAATGAGCCCCAGCATTTT. The J gene is TRBJ1-5, the V gene TRBV7-9; 7 bases are a match to TRBD1. Germline loops: CDR1 SEHNR, CDR2 FQNEAQ (reference sequence). This CDR3 region has 14 residues.

This chain uses TRBV15 with TRBJ2-1; the match to TRBD2 covers 8 bases. The ends lost 1 base at V and 6 bases at J; junction bases unmatched: 5. This CDR3 comprises 15 residues. Germline CDR1 LNHNV, CDR2 YYDKDF (reference sequence). CDR3 sequence: CATSRVLAGGNEQFF. The CDR3, as DNA: TGTGCCACCAGCAGAGTTCTAGCGGGCGGCAATGAGCAGTTCTTC.

This clonotype was recorded a few times. This sequence joins TRBV20-1 and TRBJ2-2; no firm D call. The CDR3 has 13 residues. Trimming stripped 6 bases from V and 0 bases from J, with 8 bases between. Germline V gene lookup returns CDR1 DFQATT and CDR2 SNEGSKA (reference sequence). The CDR3 sequence: CSAIGPNTGELFF. The DNA of the CDR3 is TGCAGTGCCATCGGTCCGAACACCGGGGAGCTGTTTTTT.

This clonotype was counted between two and nine times. The CDR3 sequence: CSARDSGPQETQYF. In DNA form, the CDR3 reads TGCAGTGCTAGAGATAGCGGGCCCCAAGAGACCCAGTACTTC. The genes are TRBV20-1 and TRBJ2-5; 7 positions agree with TRBD2. V dropped 0 bases and J dropped 1; count of bases not matched to a gene: 2. Germline V lookup: CDR1 DFQATT, CDR2 SNEGSKA (reference sequence). The CDR3 extends over 14 amino acids.

This clonotype was detected a few times. The V and J genes are TRBV6-1 and TRBJ2-7, with no clear D. V was clipped by 3 bases and J by 3 bases, with 6 bases between them. The CDR3 has 12 residues. Germline CDR1 and CDR2: MNHNS and SASEGT. The CDR3 DNA sequence: TGTGCCAGCAGTGATGACCTCTACGAGCAGTACTTC. This codes for CASSDDLYEQYF.

The chain combines TRBV15 with TRBJ2-1; tentatively, D is TRBD1 (6 bases). This CDR3 has 16 amino acids. V was cut by 2 bases and J by 8 bases, with 19 bases left in between. Germline V lookup: CDR1 LNHNV, CDR2 YYDKDF (reference sequence). In DNA, the CDR3 is TGTGCCACCAGCAGATACGACGCTACAGGGATACATGAGCAGTTCTTC. Residues: CATSRYDATGIHEQFF. Full variable domain (missing parts from reference TRBV15 and TRBJ2-1): DAMVIQNPRYQVTQFGKPVTLSCSQTLNHNVMYWYQQKSSQAPKLLFHYYDKDFNNEADTPDNFQSRRPNTSFCFLDIRSPGLGDTAMYLCATSRYDATGIHEQFFGPGTRLTVL.

V is TRBV7-9 and J is TRBJ1-6; the D gene is possibly TRBD1 (6 bases). The germline CDR1 and CDR2 sequences are SEHNR and FQNEAQ (reference sequence). Trimming removed 0 bases at V and 8 bases at J, with 14 bases between. The CDR3 consists of 16 residues. CDR3 in DNA: TGTGCCAGCAGCTTAGCGGAGGGGGGGAGACATTCACCCCTCCACTTT. Translation gives CASSLAEGGRHSPLHF.

The chain has TRBV4-1 and TRBJ2-1; a weak D match, TRBD2 (6 bases). Trimming removed 3 bases from V and 4 bases from J, with 19 bases in between. CDR3 size: 17 residues. Germline lookup yields CDR1 MGHRA and CDR2 YSYEKL. The CDR3 coding sequence is TGCGCCAGCAGCCAGGGGAGGCTAGCGTCGGTTTACAATGAGCAGTTCTTC. It specifies CASSQGRLASVYNEQFF.

This clonotype showed up just a few times. V is TRBV24-1 and J is TRBJ2-7, with 13 bases lining up with TRBD2. The germline V gene encodes CDR1 KGHDR and CDR2 SFDVKD. The V gene end was trimmed by 4 bases and the J gene end by 2 bases; junction bases not matched to a gene: 10. The CDR3 is 18 amino acids. The CDR3, as DNA: TGTGCCACCAGTGAAACTTCAGCCGGGACTAGCGGGACCTACGAGCAGTACTTC. This gives the protein CATSETSAGTSGTYEQYF.

V is TRBV23-1 and J is TRBJ2-5; D uncertain. TRBV23-1 is flagged as an ORF with uncertain function. The CDR3 runs 16 residues. The V and J ends lost 4 bases and 4 bases respectively, with 19 bases between them. Written as DNA, the CDR3 is TGCGCCAGCAGTCCCCGTCTTGTAGGCTCTCCAGAGACCCAGTACTTC. Translated: CASSPRLVGSPETQYF.

Concerning this clonotype itself: One junction end disagrees with the germline gene, perhaps due to a read error. V usage is TRBV7-8 and J usage is TRBJ1-6; 9 bases align to TRBD1. Germline CDR1 is SGHVS and CDR2 is FQNEAQ. This CDR3 has 11 residues. The CDR3 DNA follows: TGTGCCAGCAGCTATCCGGGACAGGGAAGGTTT. Its protein product is CASSYPGQGRF. The variable domain in full, with the rest retrieved from reference TRBV7-8 and TRBJ1-6, is GAGVSQSPRYKVAKRGQDVALRCDPISGHVSLFWYQQALGQGPEFLTYFQNEAQLDKSGLPSDRFFAERPEGSVSTLKIQRTQQEDSAVYLCASSYPGQGRFGNGTRLTVT.

This chain uses TRBV7-2 with TRBJ2-7, with 7 bases identical to TRBD1. V was pared by 8 bases and J by 2 bases, with 6 bases of the junction left unmatched. Germline loops: CDR1 SGHTA, CDR2 FQGNSA. The length of the CDR3 is 13 residues. The CDR3 sequence: CASANRGTYEQYF. The CDR3 DNA reads as TGTGCCAGCGCAAACAGGGGTACCTACGAGCAGTACTTC.

The chain recombines TRBV18 with TRBJ1-3; possibly TRBD1 for D (6 bases). The length of the CDR3 is 14 residues. V was cut by 0 bases and J by 5 bases, with 8 bases left in between. Germline V lookup: CDR1 KGHSH, CDR2 LQKENI. The DNA of the CDR3 is TGTGCCAGCTCACCACCCGGACAGAGAAACACCATATATTTT. It yields the protein CASSPPGQRNTIYF. Using reference TRBV18 and TRBJ1-3 for the parts outside the CDR3, the full variable domain is NAGVMQNPRHLVRRRGQEARLRCSPMKGHSHVYWYRQLPEEGLKFMVYLQKENIIDESGMPKERFSAEFPKEGPSILRIQQVVRGDSAAYFCASSPPGQRNTIYFGEGSWLTVV.

The rearrangement uses TRBV7-9 and TRBJ2-2; 15 positions agree with TRBD2. The CDR3 sequence is 18 residues long. Germline V lookup: CDR1 SEHNR, CDR2 FQNEAQ (reference sequence). V was clipped by 4 bases and J by 3 bases; unmatched bases: 6. CDR3 DNA sequence: TGTGCCAGCAGCTCGCCTGGACTAGCGGGGGGGTACACCGGGGAGCTGTTTTTT. Translation: CASSSPGLAGGYTGELFF.

This clonotype has just a few counts. The chain combines TRBV7-9 with TRBJ2-1, with 8 bases lining up with TRBD1. The CDR3 covers 12 residues. Germline V gives CDR1 SEHNR, CDR2 FQNEAQ (reference sequence). V dropped 5 bases and J dropped 10; count of bases not matched to a gene: 4. The CDR3 loop reads CASSIPGGEQFF. CDR3 in DNA: TGTGCCAGCAGCATACCAGGGGGCGAGCAGTTCTTC.

The chain employs TRBV20-1 and TRBJ2-2; D remains unclear. Deletions cut 6 bases from V and 0 bases from J, with 11 bases between. The CDR3 has 14 amino acids. Per the germline V gene, CDR1 is DFQATT and CDR2 is SNEGSKA (reference sequence). This CDR3 is CSAPPLSNTGELFF. The DNA for the CDR3 is TGCAGTGCCCCGCCCCTCTCGAACACCGGGGAGCTGTTTTTT.

The V call is TRBV18, the J call TRBJ1-2; 9 bases align to TRBD1. V lost 0 bases, J lost 7 bases, and 6 bases stayed unmatched. Germline CDR1 KGHSH, CDR2 LQKENI. The CDR3 is 15 amino acids. This CDR3 is CASSPPSGQGSGYTF. The CDR3 nucleotides are TGTGCCAGCTCACCACCTTCGGGACAGGGTTCTGGCTACACCTTC.

V and J are TRBV4-3 and TRBJ2-1, with TRBD2 matching 15 bases. The CDR3 totals 18 residues. Looked up from germline, CDR1 is LGHNA and CDR2 is YSLEER. V lost 7 bases, J lost 7 bases, and 14 bases stayed unmatched. In DNA form, the CDR3 reads TGCGCCAGCATGAGACCCGGACTAGCGGGAGGGCCTCAGAATGAGCAGTTCTTC. Encoded protein: CASMRPGLAGGPQNEQFF.